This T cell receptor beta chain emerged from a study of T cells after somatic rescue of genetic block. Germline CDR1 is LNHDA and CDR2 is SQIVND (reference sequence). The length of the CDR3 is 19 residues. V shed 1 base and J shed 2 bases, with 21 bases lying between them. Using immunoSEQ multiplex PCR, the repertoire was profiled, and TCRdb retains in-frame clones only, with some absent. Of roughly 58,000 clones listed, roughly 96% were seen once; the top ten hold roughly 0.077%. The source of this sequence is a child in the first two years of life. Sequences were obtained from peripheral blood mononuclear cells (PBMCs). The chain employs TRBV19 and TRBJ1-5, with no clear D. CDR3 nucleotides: TGTGCCAGTAGTATAGTAGGAACAATGAGGGTAATCGGCAATCAGCCCCAGCATTTT. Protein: CASSIVGTMRVIGNQPQHF.